One TCR beta chain is described in this entry. No antigen is known for it. V lost 6 bases to trimming and J lost 4 bases, with 15 bases between them. Germline CDR1 reads MNHEY; CDR2 reads SVGAGI. The CDR3 loop spans 14 amino acids. The entry originates in a study of T cells in narcolepsy. For the study at large: Donors had narcolepsy type 1 or type 2, or were healthy controls.

Findings and limits, study-wide: Blood of same and different patients, but not healthy controls, reportedly held recurring autoreactive clonotypes. Autoreactive clone sequences were missing from some blood memory CD4+ repertoires.

Some clones are missing from TCRdb's copy, which holds only in-frame ones; the method was immunoSEQ multiplex PCR. Among some 30,000 clones listed, approximately 78% were seen once. The origin of this receptor is a human donor with narcolepsy. Sample: CD45RA- memory CD4+ T cells from PBMCs. The chain has TRBV6-5 and TRBJ1-2, with D tentatively TRBD1 (5 bases). The DNA of the CDR3 is TGTGCCAGCAGCCAAAAAGGGGTTGGCTATGGCTACACCTTC. Residues: CASSQKGVGYGYTF.